This T cell receptor beta chain stems from a study of T cell responses to AZD1222 COVID-19 vaccine. Study results and caveats: Donors were largely white British and mainly female; clonal diversity was possibly underestimated. Only five or six individuals given AZD1222 were seropositive at baseline.

This CDR3 has 13 residues. V lost 6 bases and J 1 base, leaving 9 bases between the germline ends. Germline CDR1 is SNHLY and CDR2 is FYNNEI. Method: immunoSEQ multiplex PCR; TCRdb's copy keeps in-frame clones and lacks some. The sample includes roughly 140,000 clones, more than 85% of them seen just once. In the case of this clone: Its antigen is still unknown.

The genes are TRBV2 and TRBJ1-1; D call uncertain. The receptor's source is an adult who had recovered from COVID-19. Sequencing used peripheral blood, obtained after recovery from COVID-19. The CDR3 here is CASRTTTNTEAFF. CDR3 DNA sequence: TGTGCCAGCAGAACCACAACGAACACTGAAGCTTTCTTT.